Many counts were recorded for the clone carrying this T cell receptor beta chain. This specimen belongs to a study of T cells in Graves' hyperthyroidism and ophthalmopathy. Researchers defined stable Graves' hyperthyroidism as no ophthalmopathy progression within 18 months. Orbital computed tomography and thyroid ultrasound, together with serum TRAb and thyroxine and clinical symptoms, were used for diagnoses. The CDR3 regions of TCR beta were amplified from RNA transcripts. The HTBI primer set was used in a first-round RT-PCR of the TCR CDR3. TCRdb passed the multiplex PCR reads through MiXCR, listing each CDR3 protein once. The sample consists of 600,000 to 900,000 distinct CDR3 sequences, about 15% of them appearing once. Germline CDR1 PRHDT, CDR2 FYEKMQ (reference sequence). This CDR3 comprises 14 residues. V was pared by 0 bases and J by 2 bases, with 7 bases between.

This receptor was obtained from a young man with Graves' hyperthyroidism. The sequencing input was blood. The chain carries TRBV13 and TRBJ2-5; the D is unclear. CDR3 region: CASSLGTSQETQYF. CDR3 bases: TGTGCCAGCAGCTTAGGTACCTCACAAGAGACCCAGTACTTC. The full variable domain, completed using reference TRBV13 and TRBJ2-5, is AAGVIQSPRHLIKEKRETATLKCYPIPRHDTVYWYQQGPGQDPQFLISFYEKMQSDKGSIPDRFSAQQFSDYHSELNMSSLELGDSALYFCASSLGTSQETQYFGPGTRLLVL.